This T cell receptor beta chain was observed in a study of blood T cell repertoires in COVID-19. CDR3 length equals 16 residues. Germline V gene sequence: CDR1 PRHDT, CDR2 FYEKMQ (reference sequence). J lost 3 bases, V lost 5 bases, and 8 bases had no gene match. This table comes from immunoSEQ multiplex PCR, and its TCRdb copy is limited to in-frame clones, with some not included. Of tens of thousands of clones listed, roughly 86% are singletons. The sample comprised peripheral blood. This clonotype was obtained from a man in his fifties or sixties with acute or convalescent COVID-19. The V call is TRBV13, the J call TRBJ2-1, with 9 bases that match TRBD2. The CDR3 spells CASSPRSGGYYNEQFF. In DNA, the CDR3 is TGTGCCAGCAGCCCCCGAAGCGGGGGGTACTACAATGAGCAGTTCTTC.